Listed below are T cell receptor beta chains from one sample, sequenced in a study of blood T cell repertoires in COVID-19. The assay was immunoSEQ multiplex PCR, and TCRdb's table has in-frame clones only and misses some. The table has 250,000 or so clones, approximately 84% seen once; the top ten hold about 6.2%. The specimen sequenced was PBMCs or T cells enriched from blood (not recorded which). These TCRs come from a woman between 50 and 59 years old who had been exposed to COVID-19. CDR3s include the opening cysteine and the closing phenylalanine or tryptophan. Fields, in order: clone size, V gene, J gene, D gene, CDR3 length, CDR3 DNA, CDR3 protein. A D gene is named only where the DNA matches it firmly. Expanded clones are given a class, and other clones once, few, many or no size at all.

clone size: .
V gene: TRBV4-1
J gene: TRBJ2-3
D gene: .
CDR3 length: 15
CDR3 DNA: TGCGCCAGCAGCCAAGAAGGTGGGCGGGTAAATACGCAGTATTTT
CDR3 protein: CASSQEGGRVNTQYF

clone size: once
V gene: TRBV18
J gene: TRBJ2-7
D gene: TRBD2
CDR3 length: 21
CDR3 DNA: TGTGCCAGCTCACCACCAATCTCAGGACTAGCGGGGGGCCTGATTGGGGAAGAGCAGTACTTC
CDR3 protein: CASSPPISGLAGGLIGEEQYF

clone size: .
V gene: TRBV18
J gene: TRBJ2-2
D gene: .
CDR3 length: 15
CDR3 DNA: TGTGCCAGCTCACCACCGGGACTTAACACCGGGGAGCTGTTTTTT
CDR3 protein: CASSPPGLNTGELFF

clone size: .
V gene: TRBV19
J gene: TRBJ1-1
D gene: .
CDR3 length: 12
CDR3 DNA: TGTGCCAGTAAGAACACGAACACTGAAGCTTTCTTT
CDR3 protein: CASKNTNTEAFF

clone size: .
V gene: TRBV29-1
J gene: TRBJ1-4
D gene: .
CDR3 length: 14
CDR3 DNA: TGCAGCGTTCCCGGGCGGGCCCCTAATGAAAAACTGTTTTTT
CDR3 protein: CSVPGRAPNEKLFF

clone size: .
V gene: TRBV19
J gene: TRBJ2-3
D gene: .
CDR3 length: 12
CDR3 DNA: TGTGCCAGTAGTACCTCCAGGGATACGCAGTATTTT
CDR3 protein: CASSTSRDTQYF

clone size: few
V gene: TRBV29-1
J gene: TRBJ2-3
D gene: TRBD2
CDR3 length: 15
CDR3 DNA: TGCAGCGTTCGCTTAGCGGGGGGCGGCACAGATACGCAGTATTTT
CDR3 protein: CSVRLAGGGTDTQYF

clone size: .
V gene: TRBV5-1
J gene: TRBJ2-7
D gene: .
CDR3 length: 16
CDR3 DNA: TGCGCCAGCAGCCGCCTCGGTCAGGGGGGAGTTTACGAGCAGTACTTC
CDR3 protein: CASSRLGQGGVYEQYF

clone size: .
V gene: TRBV9
J gene: TRBJ2-5
D gene: .
CDR3 length: 15
CDR3 DNA: TGTGCCAGCAGCGTAGAAACTAGCTTCCAAGAGACCCAGTACTTC
CDR3 protein: CASSVETSFQETQYF

clone size: .
V gene: TRBV10-1
J gene: TRBJ2-7
D gene: .
CDR3 length: 14
CDR3 DNA: TGCGCCAGCAGTGAGTCATGGGGAGACCAGGAGCAGTACTTC
CDR3 protein: CASSESWGDQEQYF

clone size: .
V gene: TRBV10-3
J gene: TRBJ2-3
D gene: TRBD2
CDR3 length: 14
CDR3 DNA: TGTGCCATAAAAGCGGGGGACCTCACAGATACGCAGTATTTT
CDR3 protein: CAIKAGDLTDTQYF

clone size: few
V gene: TRBV19
J gene: TRBJ1-4
D gene: .
CDR3 length: 14
CDR3 DNA: TGTGCCAGTAGTATCGGGGGAGGAAATGAAAAACTGTTTTTT
CDR3 protein: CASSIGGGNEKLFF